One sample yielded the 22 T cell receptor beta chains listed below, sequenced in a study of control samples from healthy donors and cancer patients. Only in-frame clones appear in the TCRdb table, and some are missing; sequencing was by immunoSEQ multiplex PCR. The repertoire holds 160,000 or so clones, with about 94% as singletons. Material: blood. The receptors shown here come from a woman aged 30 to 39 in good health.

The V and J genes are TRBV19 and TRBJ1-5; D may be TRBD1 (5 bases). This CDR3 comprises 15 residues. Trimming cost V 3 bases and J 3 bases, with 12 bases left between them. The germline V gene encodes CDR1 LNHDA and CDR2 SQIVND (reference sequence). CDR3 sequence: CASSMEGSLNQPQHF. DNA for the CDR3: TGTGCCAGTAGTATGGAGGGGTCCCTCAATCAGCCCCAGCATTTT.

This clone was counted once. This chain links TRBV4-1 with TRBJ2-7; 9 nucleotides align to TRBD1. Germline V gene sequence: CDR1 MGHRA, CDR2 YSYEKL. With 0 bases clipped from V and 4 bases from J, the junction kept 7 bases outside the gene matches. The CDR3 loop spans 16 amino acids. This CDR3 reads CASSQDEGTGKYEQYF. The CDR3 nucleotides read TGCGCCAGCAGCCAAGATGAAGGGACAGGGAAATACGAGCAGTACTTC.

CDR3 nucleotide sequence: TGTGTAACTTCAACGGGGCCCCTTAAAGAGACCCAGTACTTC. Its protein product is CVTSTGPLKETQYF. The rearrangement links TRBV7-9 to TRBJ2-5; D possibly matches TRBD1 or TRBD2 (5 bases each). The CDR3 spans 14 residues. Germline V gene data show CDR1 as SEHNR and CDR2 as FQNEAQ (reference sequence).

Written as DNA, the CDR3 is TGTGCCACCAGCAGGGGGAGGGGCAGCTCCTACGAGCAGTACTTC. It yields the protein CATSRGRGSSYEQYF. The chain links TRBV15 to TRBJ2-7; 7 bases line up with TRBD2. This CDR3 spans 15 amino acids. J gave up 0 bases and V 3 bases, and 5 bases lay outside the gene matches. The germline V gene encodes CDR1 LNHNV and CDR2 YYDKDF (reference sequence).

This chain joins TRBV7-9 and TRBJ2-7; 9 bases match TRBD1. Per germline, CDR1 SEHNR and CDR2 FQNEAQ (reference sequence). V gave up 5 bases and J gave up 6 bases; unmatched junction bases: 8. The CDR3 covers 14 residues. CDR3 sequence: CASSRLGTGIEQYF. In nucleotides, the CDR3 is TGTGCCAGCAGCCGGCTTGGGACAGGGATCGAGCAGTACTTC.

The CDR3 DNA reads TGCGCCAGCAGCCCCCAACGGGACGGCCTTGGAGAGACCCAGTACTTC. The encoded protein is CASSPQRDGLGETQYF. The chain recombines TRBV4-1 with TRBJ2-5; perhaps D is TRBD1 or TRBD2 (5 bases each). V was shortened by 4 bases and J by 4 bases, with 19 bases between the two germline ends. The CDR3 extends over 16 amino acids. Per germline, CDR1 MGHRA and CDR2 YSYEKL.

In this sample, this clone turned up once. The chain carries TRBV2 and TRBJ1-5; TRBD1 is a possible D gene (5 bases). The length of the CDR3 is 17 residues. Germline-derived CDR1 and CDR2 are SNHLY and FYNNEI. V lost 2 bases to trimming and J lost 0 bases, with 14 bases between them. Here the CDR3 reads CASSESWTPFSNQPQHF. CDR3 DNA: TGTGCCAGCAGTGAAAGTTGGACACCCTTTAGCAATCAGCCCCAGCATTTT.

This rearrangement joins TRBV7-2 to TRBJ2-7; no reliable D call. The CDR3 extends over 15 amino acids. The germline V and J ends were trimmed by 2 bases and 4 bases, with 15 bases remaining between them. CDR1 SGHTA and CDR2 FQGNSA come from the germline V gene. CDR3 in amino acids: CASSLSSTAPYEQYF. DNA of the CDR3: TGTGCCAGCAGCTTATCGTCGACCGCTCCTTACGAGCAGTACTTC.

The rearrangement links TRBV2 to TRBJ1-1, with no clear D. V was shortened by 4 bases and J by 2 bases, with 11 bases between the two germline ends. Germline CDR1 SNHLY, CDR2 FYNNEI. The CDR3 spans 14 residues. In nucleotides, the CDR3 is TGTGCCAGCAGTGTCGAGAAGGCTAACACTGAAGCTTTCTTT. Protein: CASSVEKANTEAFF.

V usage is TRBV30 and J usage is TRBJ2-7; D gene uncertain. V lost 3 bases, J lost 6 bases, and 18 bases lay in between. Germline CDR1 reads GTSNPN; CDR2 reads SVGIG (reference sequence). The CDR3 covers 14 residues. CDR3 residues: CAWRRSNGWSEQYF. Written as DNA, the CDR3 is TGTGCCTGGAGGAGGTCCAATGGGTGGTCCGAGCAGTACTTC.

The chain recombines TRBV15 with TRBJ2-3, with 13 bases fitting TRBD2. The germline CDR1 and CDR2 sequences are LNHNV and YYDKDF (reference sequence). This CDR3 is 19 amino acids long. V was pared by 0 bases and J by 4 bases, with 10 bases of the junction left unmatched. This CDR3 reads CATSRDPRTSGRGPDTQYF. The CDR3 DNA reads TGTGCCACCAGCAGAGATCCCCGGACTAGCGGGAGAGGCCCAGATACGCAGTATTTT.

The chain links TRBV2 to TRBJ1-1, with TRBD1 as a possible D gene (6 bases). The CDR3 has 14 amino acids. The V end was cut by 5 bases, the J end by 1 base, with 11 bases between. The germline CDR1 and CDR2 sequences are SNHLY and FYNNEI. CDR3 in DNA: TGTGCCAGCAGTTCCCAGGGGCAGAACACTGAAGCTTTCTTT. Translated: CASSSQGQNTEAFF.

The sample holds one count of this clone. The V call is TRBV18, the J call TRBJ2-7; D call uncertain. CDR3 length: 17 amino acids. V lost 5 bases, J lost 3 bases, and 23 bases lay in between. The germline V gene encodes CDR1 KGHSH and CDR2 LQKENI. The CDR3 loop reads CASSKSSSRFEIYEQYF. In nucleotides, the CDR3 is TGTGCCAGCTCAAAGAGTTCCAGCAGGTTTGAAATCTACGAGCAGTACTTC. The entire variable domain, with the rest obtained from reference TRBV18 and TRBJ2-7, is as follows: NAGVMQNPRHLVRRRGQEARLRCSPMKGHSHVYWYRQLPEEGLKFMVYLQKENIIDESGMPKERFSAEFPKEGPSILRIQQVVRGDSAAYFCASSKSSSRFEIYEQYFGPGTRLTVT.

The CDR3 loop reads CASRGLRGPDTSYF. The CDR3 region has the DNA TGTGCCAGCAGGGGATTGAGGGGGCCGGATACATCGTACTTC. The chain joins TRBV2 to TRBJ2-5; 7 bases are shared with TRBD1. The germline gives CDR1 SNHLY, CDR2 FYNNEI. V shed 6 bases and J 13 bases; nucleotides not matched to a gene: 17. The CDR3 has 14 residues.

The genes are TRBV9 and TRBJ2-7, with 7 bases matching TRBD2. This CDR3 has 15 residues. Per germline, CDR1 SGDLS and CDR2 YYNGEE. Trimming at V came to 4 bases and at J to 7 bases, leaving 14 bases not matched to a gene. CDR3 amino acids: CASSPTPGGSWEQYF. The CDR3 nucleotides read TGTGCCAGCAGCCCCACCCCAGGCGGGAGTTGGGAGCAGTACTTC.

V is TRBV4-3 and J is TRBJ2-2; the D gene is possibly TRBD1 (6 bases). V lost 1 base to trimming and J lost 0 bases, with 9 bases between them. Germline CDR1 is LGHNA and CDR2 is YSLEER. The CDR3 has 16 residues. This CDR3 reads CASSQAAGANTGELFF. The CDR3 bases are TGCGCCAGCAGCCAAGCAGCAGGGGCGAACACCGGGGAGCTGTTTTTT.

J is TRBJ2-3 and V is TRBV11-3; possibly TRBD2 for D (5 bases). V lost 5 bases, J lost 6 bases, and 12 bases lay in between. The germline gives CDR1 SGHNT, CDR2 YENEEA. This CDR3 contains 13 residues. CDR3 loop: CASSIPEGDTQYF. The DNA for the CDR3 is TGTGCCAGCAGCATACCCGAGGGCGATACGCAGTATTTT.

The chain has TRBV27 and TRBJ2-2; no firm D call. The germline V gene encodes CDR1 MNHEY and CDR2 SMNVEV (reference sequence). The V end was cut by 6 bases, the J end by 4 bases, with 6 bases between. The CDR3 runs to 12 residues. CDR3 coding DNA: TGTGCCAGCAGGATCAGCACCGGGGAGCTGTTTTTT. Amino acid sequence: CASRISTGELFF.

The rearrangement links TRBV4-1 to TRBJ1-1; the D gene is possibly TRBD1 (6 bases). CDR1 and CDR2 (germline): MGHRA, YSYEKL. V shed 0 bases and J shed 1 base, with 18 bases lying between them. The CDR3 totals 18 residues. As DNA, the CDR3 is TGCGCCAGCAGCCAAGAAGTAGTCAACAGGGTAAGGAACACTGAAGCTTTCTTT. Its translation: CASSQEVVNRVRNTEAFF.

Written as DNA, the CDR3 is TGTGCCAGCAGTTACGGCCCCCAAAGGGAGCAGTACTTC. Translation gives CASSYGPQREQYF. The chain couples TRBV6-5 to TRBJ2-7; D is unresolved. Germline CDR1 and CDR2: MNHEY and SVGAGI. CDR3 length: 13 residues. V lost 2 bases to trimming and J lost 7 bases, with 12 bases between them.

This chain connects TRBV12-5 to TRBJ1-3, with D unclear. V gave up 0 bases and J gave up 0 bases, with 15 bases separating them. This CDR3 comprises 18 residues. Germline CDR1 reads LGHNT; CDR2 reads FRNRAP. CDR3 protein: CASGLVLGRMTSGNTIYF. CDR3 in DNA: TGTGCTAGTGGTTTGGTACTTGGCAGGATGACCTCTGGAAACACCATATATTTT. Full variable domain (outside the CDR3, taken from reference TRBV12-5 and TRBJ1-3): DARVTQTPRHKVTEMGQEVTMRCQPILGHNTVFWYRQTMMQGLELLAYFRNRAPLDDSGMPKDRFSAEMPDATLATLKIQPSEPRDSAVYFCASGLVLGRMTSGNTIYFGEGSWLTVV.

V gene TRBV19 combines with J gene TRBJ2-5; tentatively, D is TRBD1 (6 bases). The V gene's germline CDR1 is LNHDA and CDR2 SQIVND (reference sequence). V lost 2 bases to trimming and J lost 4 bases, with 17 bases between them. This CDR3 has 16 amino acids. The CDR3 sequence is CASSITHRVFGETQYF. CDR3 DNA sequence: TGTGCCAGTAGTATAACTCACAGGGTTTTTGGAGAGACCCAGTACTTC.